Presented here are 4 T cell receptor beta chains from one specimen sequenced in a study of blood T cells in healthy people across ages. Alongside a J-beta primer mix, a sample-barcoded 5' primer served in a second PCR lasting about 7 to 12 cycles. MiXCR, applied by TCRdb to the 5' RACE reads, yields one record per CDR3 protein. The sample shows 1 million or so distinct CDR3 sequences, approximately 25% of them seen only once. This sample also appeared in a second study, on T cells of mothers and their children.

Input material: blood. All receptors derive from a girl aged 2 to 10 in good health.

Only a few counts were recorded for this clonotype. CDR3 DNA: TGTGCCAGCAGCCTTATACCAGACATCTACAATGAGCAGTTCTTC. Amino acids: CASSLIPDIYNEQFF. This rearrangement joins TRBV5-4 to TRBJ2-1; D gene ambiguous. Between the trimmed V and J ends, which lost 4 bases and 3 bases, there was a span of 14 bases. Germline lookup yields CDR1 SGHNT and CDR2 YYREEE (reference sequence). The CDR3 loop spans 15 amino acids.

This clonotype was counted only a few times. The rearrangement links TRBV3-1 to TRBJ2-3; tentatively, D is TRBD2 (5 bases). Germline V lookup: CDR1 LGHDT, CDR2 YNNKEL (reference sequence). V gave up 2 bases and J gave up 2 bases, with 20 bases separating them. This CDR3 is 18 amino acids long. CDR3 bases: TGTGCCAGCAGCCAACTCTTCGGTCAGCGGACTTCCACAGATACGCAGTATTTT. This encodes CASSQLFGQRTSTDTQYF.

This clonotype was seen a handful of times. The chain is built from TRBV7-2 and TRBJ1-1; 9 nucleotides line up with TRBD1. V lost 6 bases and J lost 3; bases outside the gene matches: 17. This CDR3 spans 18 amino acids. CDR1 is SGHTA and CDR2 is FQGNSA in the germline V gene. For the CDR3, the DNA is TGTGCCAGCAGACGACCTAGATACAGGGGGCAGGGAGACACTGAAGCTTTCTTT. It specifies CASRRPRYRGQGDTEAFF.

V is TRBV5-6 and J is TRBJ2-1; TRBD1 matches 10 bases. With 7 bases clipped from V and 5 bases from J, the junction kept 9 bases outside the gene matches. The length of the CDR3 is 15 residues. CDR1 and CDR2 (germline): SGHDT, YYEEEE. CDR3 in DNA: TGTGCCAGCCTCACCGGGACAGGGGCTAACAATGAGCAGTTCTTC. It translates to CASLTGTGANNEQFF.